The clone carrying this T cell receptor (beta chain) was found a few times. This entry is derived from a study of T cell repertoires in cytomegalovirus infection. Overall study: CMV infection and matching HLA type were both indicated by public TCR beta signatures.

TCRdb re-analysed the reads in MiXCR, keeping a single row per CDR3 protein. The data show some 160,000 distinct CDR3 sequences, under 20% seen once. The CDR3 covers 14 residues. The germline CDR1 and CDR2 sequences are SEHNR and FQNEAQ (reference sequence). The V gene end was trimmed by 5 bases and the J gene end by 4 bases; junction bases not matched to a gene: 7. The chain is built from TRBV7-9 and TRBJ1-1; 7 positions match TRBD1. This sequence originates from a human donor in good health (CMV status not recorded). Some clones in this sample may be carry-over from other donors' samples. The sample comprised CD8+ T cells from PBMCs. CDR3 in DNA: TGTGCCAGCAGCCTTACCGACAGGGTCACTGAAGCTTTCTTT. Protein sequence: CASSLTDRVTEAFF. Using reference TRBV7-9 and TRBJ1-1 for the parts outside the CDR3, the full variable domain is DTGVSQNPRHKITKRGQNVTFRCDPISEHNRLYWYRQTLGQGPEFLTYFQNEAQLEKSRLLSDRFSAERPKGSFSTLEIQRTEQGDSAMYLCASSLTDRVTEAFFGQGTRLTVV.